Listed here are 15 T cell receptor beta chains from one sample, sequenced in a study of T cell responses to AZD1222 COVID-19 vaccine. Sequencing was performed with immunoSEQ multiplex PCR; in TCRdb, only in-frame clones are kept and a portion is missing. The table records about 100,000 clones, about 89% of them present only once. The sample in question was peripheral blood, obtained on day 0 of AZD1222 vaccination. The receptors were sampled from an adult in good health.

This chain's CDR3 is CASSPGGGNYGYTF. CDR3 DNA: TGTGCCAGCAGCCCAGGGGGCGGGAACTATGGCTACACCTTC. This chain uses TRBV7-9 with TRBJ1-2, with 8 nucleotides matching TRBD1. CDR3 length: 14 amino acids. Per the germline V gene, CDR1 is SEHNR and CDR2 is FQNEAQ (reference sequence). V shed 5 bases, J shed 2 bases, and the junction held 4 bases outside the gene matches.

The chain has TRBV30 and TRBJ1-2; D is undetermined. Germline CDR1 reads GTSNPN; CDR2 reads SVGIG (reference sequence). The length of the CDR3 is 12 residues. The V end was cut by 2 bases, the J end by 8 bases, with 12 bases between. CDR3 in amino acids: CAWSMPRQGYTF. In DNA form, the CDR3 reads TGTGCCTGGAGTATGCCCCGCCAGGGCTACACCTTC.

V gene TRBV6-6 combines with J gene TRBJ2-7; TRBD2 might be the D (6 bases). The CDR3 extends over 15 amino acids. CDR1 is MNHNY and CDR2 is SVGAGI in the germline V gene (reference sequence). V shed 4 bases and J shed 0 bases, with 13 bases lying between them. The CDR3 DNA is TGTGCCAGCAGTTCGGGACTCCTCCACTCCTACGAGCAGTACTTC. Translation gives CASSSGLLHSYEQYF.

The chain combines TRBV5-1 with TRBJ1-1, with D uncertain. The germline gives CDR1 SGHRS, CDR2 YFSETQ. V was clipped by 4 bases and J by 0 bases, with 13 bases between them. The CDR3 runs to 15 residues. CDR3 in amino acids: CASSPSDWVNTEAFF. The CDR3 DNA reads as TGCGCCAGCAGCCCCTCAGACTGGGTGAACACTGAAGCTTTCTTT.

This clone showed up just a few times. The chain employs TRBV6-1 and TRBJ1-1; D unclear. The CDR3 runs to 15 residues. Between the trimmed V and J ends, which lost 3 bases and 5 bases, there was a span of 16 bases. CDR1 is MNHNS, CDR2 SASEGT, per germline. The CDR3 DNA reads TGTGCCAGCAGTGAGCGGTTCATCGGTGGAACTGAAGCTTTCTTT. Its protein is CASSERFIGGTEAFF.

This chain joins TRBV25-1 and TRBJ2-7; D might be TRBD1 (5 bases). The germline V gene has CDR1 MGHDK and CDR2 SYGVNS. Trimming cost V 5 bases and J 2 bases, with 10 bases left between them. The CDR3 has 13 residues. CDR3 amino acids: CASSQTDTYEQYF. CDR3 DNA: TGTGCCAGCAGTCAGACAGATACCTACGAGCAGTACTTC.

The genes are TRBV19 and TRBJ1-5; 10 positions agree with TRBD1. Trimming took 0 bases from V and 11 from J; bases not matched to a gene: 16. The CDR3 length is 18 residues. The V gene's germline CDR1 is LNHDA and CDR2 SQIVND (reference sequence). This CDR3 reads CASSIEGQGFPRRLSQHF. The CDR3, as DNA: TGTGCCAGTAGTATAGAGGGACAGGGGTTTCCCCGTCGTCTGTCCCAGCATTTT.

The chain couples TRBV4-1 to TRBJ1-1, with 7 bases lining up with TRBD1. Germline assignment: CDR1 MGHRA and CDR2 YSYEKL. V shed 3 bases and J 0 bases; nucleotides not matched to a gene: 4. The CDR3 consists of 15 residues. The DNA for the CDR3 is TGCGCCAGCAGCCATCGACAGGGATTGAACACTGAAGCTTTCTTT. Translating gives CASSHRQGLNTEAFF.

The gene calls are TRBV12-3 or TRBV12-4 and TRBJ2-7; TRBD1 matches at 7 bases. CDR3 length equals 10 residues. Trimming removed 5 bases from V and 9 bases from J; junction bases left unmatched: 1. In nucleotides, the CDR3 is TGTGCCAGCAGTCGGGACAGGCAGTACTTC. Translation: CASSRDRQYF.

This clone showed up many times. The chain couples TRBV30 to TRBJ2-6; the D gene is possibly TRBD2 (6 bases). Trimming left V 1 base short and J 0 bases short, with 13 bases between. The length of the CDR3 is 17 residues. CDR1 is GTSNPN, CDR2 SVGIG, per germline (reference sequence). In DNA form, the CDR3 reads TGTGCCTGGAGTGGATCCTGGGGGGTCTCTGGGGCCAACGTCCTGACTTTC. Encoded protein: CAWSGSWGVSGANVLTF.

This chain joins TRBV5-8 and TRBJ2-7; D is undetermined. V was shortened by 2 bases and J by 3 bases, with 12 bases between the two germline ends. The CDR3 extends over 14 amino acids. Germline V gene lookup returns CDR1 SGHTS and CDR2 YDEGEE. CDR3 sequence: CASSLTGSHYEQYF. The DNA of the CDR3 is TGTGCCAGCAGCTTAACCGGCAGTCACTACGAGCAGTACTTC.

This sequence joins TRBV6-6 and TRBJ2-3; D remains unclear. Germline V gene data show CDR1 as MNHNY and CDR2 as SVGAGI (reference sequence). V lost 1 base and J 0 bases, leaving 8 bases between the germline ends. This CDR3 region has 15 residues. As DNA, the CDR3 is TGTGCCAGCAGTTACTTTTTGGATAGCACAGATACGCAGTATTTT. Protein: CASSYFLDSTDTQYF.

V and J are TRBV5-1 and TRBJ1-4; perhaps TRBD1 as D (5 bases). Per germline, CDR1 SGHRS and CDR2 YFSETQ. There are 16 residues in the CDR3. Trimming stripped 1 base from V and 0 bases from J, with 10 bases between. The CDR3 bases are TGCGCCAGCAGCTTGTATGGGGGAGCAACTAATGAAAAACTGTTTTTT. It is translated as CASSLYGGATNEKLFF.

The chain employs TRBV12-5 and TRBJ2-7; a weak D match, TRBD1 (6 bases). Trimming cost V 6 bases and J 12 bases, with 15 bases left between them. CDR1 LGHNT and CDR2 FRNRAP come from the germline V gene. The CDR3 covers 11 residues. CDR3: CASGSGQRPYF. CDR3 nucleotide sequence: TGTGCTAGTGGATCCGGACAGCGTCCGTACTTC.

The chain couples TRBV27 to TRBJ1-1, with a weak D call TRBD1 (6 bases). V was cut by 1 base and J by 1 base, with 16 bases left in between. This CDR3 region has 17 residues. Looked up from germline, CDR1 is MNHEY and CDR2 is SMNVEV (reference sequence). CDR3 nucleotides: TGTGCCAGCAGTTTATTCGGGGGCGCGTTGGGGAACACTGAAGCTTTCTTT. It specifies CASSLFGGALGNTEAFF.